Sequencing of this T cell receptor (beta chain) was carried out in a study of T cells in localized non-small cell lung cancer. The study's findings and limits: Clonality of T cells reached its maximum in uninvolved adjacent lung, surpassing tumor. In adjacent lung appeared a median around 59 of the top 100 tumor clones.

The CDR3 is 14 amino acids. V lost 0 bases, J lost 3 bases, and 7 bases lay in between. CDR1 and CDR2 from the germline V gene are SGDLS and YYNGEE. Libraries were prepared by immunoSEQ multiplex PCR; TCRdb keeps only in-frame clonotypes and omits some of them. This sample has some 2,400 clones, with roughly 26% found just once. Concerning this clone: Its specificity is unknown.

Material: normal lung tissue next to the tumor, obtained before any cancer treatment. This receptor was taken from a female donor with stage II lung adenocarcinoma. This chain uses TRBV9 with TRBJ2-1; D call uncertain. The CDR3 bases are TGTGCCAGCAGCGTAGGTAGCCGCTACAATGAGCAGTTCTTC. Amino acids: CASSVGSRYNEQFF.